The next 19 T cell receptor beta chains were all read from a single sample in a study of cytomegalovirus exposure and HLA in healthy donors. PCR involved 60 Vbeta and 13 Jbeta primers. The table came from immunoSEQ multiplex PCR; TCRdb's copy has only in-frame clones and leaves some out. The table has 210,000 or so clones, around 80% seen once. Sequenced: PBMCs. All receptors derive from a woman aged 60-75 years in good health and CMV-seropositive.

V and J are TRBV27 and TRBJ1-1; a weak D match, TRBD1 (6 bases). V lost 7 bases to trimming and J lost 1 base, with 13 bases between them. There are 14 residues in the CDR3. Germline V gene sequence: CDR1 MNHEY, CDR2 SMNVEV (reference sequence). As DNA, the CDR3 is TGTGCCAGCACCCAGTCCAGGGGGAACACTGAAGCTTTCTTT. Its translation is CASTQSRGNTEAFF.

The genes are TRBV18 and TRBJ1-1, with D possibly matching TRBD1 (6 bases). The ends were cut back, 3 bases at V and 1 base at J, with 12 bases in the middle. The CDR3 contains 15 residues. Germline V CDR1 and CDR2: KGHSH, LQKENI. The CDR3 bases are TGTGCCAGCTCACCGAGGGGGTTGAGGAACACTGAAGCTTTCTTT. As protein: CASSPRGLRNTEAFF.

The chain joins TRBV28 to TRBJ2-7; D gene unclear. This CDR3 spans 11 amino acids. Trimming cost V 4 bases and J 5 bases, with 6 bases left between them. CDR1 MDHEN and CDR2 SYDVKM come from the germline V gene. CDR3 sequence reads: CASSSRDEQYF. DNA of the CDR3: TGTGCCAGCAGTTCCCGCGACGAGCAGTACTTC.

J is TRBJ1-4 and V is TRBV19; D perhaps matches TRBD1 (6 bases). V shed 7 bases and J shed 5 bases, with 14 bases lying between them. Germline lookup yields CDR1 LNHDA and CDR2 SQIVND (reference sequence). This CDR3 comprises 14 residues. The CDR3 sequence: CASKPGQGNEKLFF. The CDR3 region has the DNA TGTGCCAGTAAGCCAGGGCAGGGGAATGAAAAACTGTTTTTT.

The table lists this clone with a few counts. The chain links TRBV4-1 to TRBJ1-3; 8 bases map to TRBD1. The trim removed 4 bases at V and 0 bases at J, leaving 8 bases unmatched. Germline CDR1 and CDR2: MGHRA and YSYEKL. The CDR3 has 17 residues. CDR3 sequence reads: CASSRRNRGSSGNTIYF. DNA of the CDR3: TGCGCCAGCAGCCGCCGAAACAGGGGGAGCTCTGGAAACACCATATATTTT.

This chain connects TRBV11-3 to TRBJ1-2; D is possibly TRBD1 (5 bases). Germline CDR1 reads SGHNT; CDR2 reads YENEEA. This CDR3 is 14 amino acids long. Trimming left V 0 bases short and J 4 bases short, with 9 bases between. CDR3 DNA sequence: TGTGCCAGCAGCTTAGATGTCAGGGTCTATGGCTACACCTTC. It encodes CASSLDVRVYGYTF.

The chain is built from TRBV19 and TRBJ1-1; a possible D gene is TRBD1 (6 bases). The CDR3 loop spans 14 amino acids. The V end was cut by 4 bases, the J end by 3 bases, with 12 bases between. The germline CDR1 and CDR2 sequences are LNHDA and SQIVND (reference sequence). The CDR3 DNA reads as TGTGCCAGTAGTACACAGGGTGTCTACACTGAAGCTTTCTTT. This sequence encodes CASSTQGVYTEAFF.

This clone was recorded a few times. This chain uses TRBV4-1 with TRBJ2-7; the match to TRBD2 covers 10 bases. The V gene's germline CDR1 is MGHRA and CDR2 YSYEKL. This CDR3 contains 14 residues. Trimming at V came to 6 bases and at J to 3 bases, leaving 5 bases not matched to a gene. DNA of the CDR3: TGCGCCAGCAGTCGCAGCGGGAGGGGCTACGAGCAGTACTTC. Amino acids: CASSRSGRGYEQYF.

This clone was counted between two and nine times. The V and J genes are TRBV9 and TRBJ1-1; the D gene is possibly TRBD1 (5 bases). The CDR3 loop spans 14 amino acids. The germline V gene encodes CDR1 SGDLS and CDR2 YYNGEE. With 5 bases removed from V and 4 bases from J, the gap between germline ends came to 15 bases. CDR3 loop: CASSRGGTSTEAFF. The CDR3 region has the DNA TGTGCCAGCAGTCGGGGGGGTACGAGCACTGAAGCTTTCTTT.

DNA for the CDR3: TGTGCCAGCAGCGTAGGCCCCTTTGTCGGGACAGGGGGAGAGACCCAGTACTTC. Amino acids: CASSVGPFVGTGGETQYF. This rearrangement joins TRBV9 to TRBJ2-5; TRBD1 matches at 11 bases. The CDR3 sequence is 18 residues long. Trimming at V came to 0 bases and at J to 4 bases, leaving 11 bases not matched to a gene. Per germline, CDR1 SGDLS and CDR2 YYNGEE.

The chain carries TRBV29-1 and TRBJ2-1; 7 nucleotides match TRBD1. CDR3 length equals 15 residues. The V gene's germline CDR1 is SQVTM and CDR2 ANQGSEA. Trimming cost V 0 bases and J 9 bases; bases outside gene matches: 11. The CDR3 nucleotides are TGCAGCGTTGAAGAGGCTAGGGGGCGATTACGTGAGCAGTTCTTC. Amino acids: CSVEEARGRLREQFF.

CDR3 coding DNA: TGTGCCAGCAGCTTAGCGGAGGGACCTGTTAATTCACCCCTCCACTTT. Translating gives CASSLAEGPVNSPLHF. The V call is TRBV7-9, the J call TRBJ1-6; a possible D gene is TRBD1 (5 bases). This CDR3 region has 16 residues. Germline assignment: CDR1 SEHNR and CDR2 FQNEAQ (reference sequence). The V end lost 0 bases, the J end lost 6 bases, and 12 bases lay between the germline ends.

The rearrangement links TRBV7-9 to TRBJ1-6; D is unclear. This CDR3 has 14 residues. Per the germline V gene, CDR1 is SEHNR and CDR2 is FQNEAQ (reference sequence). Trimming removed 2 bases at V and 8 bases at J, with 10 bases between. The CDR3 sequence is CASSLFTPDSPLHF. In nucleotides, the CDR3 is TGTGCCAGCAGCTTATTTACTCCCGATTCACCCCTCCACTTT. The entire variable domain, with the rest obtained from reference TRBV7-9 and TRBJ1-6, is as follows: DTGVSQNPRHKITKRGQNVTFRCDPISEHNRLYWYRQTLGQGPEFLTYFQNEAQLEKSRLLSDRFSAERPKGSFSTLEIQRTEQGDSAMYLCASSLFTPDSPLHFGNGTRLTVT.

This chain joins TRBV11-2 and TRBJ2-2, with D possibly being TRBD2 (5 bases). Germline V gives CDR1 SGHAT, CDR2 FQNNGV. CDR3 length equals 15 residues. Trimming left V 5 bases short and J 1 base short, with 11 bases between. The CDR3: CASSRWTENTGELFF. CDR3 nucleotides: TGTGCCAGCAGCCGCTGGACTGAGAACACCGGGGAGCTGTTTTTT.

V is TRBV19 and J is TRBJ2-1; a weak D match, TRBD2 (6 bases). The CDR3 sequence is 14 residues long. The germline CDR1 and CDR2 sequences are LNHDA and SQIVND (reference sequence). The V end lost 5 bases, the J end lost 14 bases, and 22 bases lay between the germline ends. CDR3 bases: TGTGCCAGTAGTGAAGGGACTCCCGGTGTGAAAGAGTTCTTC. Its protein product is CASSEGTPGVKEFF.

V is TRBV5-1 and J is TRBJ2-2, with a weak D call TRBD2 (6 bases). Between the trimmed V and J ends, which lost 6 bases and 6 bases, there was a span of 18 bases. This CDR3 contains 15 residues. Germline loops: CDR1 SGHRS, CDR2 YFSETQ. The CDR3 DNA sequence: TGCGCCAGCACCTATGACGGGGGACGGGCCGGGGAGCTGTTTTTT. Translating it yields CASTYDGGRAGELFF. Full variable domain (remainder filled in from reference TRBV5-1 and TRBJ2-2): KAGVTQTPRYLIKTRGQQVTLSCSPISGHRSVSWYQQTPGQGLQFLFEYFSETQRNKGNFPGRFSGRQFSNSRSEMNVSTLELGDSALYLCASTYDGGRAGELFFGEGSRLTVL.

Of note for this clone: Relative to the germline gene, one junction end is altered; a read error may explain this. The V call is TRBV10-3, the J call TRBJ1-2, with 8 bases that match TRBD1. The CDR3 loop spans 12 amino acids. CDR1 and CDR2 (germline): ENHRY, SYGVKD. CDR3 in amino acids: CAISELAGGCTF. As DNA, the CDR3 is TGTGCCATCAGTGAGTTGGCAGGGGGCTGCACCTTC.

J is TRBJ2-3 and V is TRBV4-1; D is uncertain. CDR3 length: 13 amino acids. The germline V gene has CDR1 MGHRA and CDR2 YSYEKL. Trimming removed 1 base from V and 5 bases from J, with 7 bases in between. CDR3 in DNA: TGCGCCAGCAGCCAAGGGCAGGAAGATACGCAGTATTTT. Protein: CASSQGQEDTQYF.

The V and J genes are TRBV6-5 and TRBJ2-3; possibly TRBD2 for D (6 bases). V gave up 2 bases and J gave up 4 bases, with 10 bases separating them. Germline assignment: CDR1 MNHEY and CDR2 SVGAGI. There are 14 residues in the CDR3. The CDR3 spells CASSYGSGADTQYF. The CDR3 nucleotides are TGTGCCAGCAGTTACGGTAGCGGCGCAGATACGCAGTATTTT.